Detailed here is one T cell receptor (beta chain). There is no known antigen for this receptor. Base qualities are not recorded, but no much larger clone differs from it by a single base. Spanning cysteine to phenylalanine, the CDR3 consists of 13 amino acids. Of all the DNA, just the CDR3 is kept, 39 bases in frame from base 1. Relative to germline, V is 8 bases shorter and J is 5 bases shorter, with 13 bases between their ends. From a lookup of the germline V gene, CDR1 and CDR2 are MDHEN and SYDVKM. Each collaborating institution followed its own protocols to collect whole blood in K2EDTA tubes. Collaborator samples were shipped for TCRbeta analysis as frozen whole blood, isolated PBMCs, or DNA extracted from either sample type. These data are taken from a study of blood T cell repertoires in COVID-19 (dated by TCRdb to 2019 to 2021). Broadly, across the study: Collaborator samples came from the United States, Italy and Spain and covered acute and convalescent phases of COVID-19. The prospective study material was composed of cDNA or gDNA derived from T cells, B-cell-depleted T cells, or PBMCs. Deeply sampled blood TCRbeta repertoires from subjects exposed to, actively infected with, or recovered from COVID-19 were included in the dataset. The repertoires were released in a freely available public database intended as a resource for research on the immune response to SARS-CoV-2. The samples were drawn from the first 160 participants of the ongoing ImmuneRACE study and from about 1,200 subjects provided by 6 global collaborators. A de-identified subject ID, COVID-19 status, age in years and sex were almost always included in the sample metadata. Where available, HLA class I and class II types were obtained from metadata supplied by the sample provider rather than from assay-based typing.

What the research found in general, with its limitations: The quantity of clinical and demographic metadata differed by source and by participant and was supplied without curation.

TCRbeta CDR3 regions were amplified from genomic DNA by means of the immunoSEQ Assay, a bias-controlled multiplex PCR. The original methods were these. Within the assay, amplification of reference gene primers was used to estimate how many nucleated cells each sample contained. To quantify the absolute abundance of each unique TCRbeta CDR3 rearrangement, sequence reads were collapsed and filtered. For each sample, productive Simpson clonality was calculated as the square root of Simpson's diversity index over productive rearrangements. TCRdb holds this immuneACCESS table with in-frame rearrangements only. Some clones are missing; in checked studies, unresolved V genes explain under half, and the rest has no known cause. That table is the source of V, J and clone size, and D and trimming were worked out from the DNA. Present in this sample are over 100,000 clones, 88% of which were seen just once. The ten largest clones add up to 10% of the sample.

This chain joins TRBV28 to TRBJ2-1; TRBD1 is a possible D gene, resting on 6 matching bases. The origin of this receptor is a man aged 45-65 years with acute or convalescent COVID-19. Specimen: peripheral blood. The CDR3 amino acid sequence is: CASDGTSDNEQFF. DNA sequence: TGTGCCAGCGACGGGACATCAGACAATGAGCAGTTCTTC.